This T cell receptor (beta chain) was captured in a study of response to subunit inactivated influenza vaccine. Study-level points and caveats: Seasonal influenza vaccination, on each occasion, was suggested by the authors to recruit few new T cells.

This CDR3 spans 15 amino acids. The germline V and J ends were trimmed by 0 bases and 4 bases, with 12 bases remaining between them. Germline assignment: CDR1 MNHEY and CDR2 SVGAGI. TCRdb reprocessed the RT-PCR reads via MiXCR and lists one record per CDR3 protein. The sample records approximately 730,000 distinct CDR3 sequences, over 11% being singletons. A few counts support this clonotype. The antigen is undetermined. The input for sequencing was PBMCs from blood, taken 14 to 15 days before vaccination. The origin of this receptor is a man aged 50 to 60 who received an inactivated influenza vaccine. The chain has TRBV6-5 and TRBJ1-2; perhaps TRBD1 as D (5 bases). The CDR3: CASSYSVDSAYGYTF. CDR3 nucleotides: TGTGCCAGCAGTTACTCCGTAGACAGTGCCTATGGCTACACCTTC.